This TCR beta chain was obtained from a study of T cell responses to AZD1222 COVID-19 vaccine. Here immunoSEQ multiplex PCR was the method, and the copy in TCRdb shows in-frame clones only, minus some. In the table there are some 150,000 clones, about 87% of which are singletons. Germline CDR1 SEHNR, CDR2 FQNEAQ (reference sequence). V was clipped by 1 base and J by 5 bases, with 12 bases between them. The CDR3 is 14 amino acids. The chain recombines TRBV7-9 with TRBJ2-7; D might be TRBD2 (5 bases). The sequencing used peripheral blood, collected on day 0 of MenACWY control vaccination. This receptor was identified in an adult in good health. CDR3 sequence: CASSLGGMIHEQYF. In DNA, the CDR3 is TGTGCCAGCAGCTTAGGAGGGATGATCCACGAGCAGTACTTC.